This passage covers 23 T cell receptor beta chains from one sample sequenced in a study of T cells in Graves' hyperthyroidism and ophthalmopathy. It was RNA transcripts that yielded the amplified TCR beta CDR3 regions. The primer set for the first-round RT-PCR of the TCR CDR3 was HTBI. TCRdb re-called the multiplex PCR reads through MiXCR, storing one row per CDR3 protein. The repertoire consists of 200,000 to 250,000 distinct CDR3 sequences, with around 17% occurring once and the leading ten covering under 35%. Sequences were obtained from blood. Every receptor here comes from a woman between 18 and 29 years old with Graves' ophthalmopathy.

For this clonotype: A read error may be the cause here, since a much bigger clone is one base away. The rearrangement joins TRBV12-3 or TRBV12-4 to TRBJ2-7, with a tentative D call TRBD1 (6 bases). Trimming left V 8 bases short and J 2 bases short, with 13 bases between. This CDR3 is 13 amino acids long. This chain's CDR3 is CASGAGQTYEQYF. The CDR3 coding sequence is TGTGCCAGCGGCGCTGGACAGACCTACGAGCAGTACTTC.

This clonotype was detected ten times or more. The rearrangement links TRBV19 to TRBJ2-3; D possibly corresponds to TRBD1 (5 bases). CDR3 size: 14 residues. With 2 bases removed from V and 2 bases from J, the gap between germline ends came to 8 bases. Germline-derived CDR1 and CDR2 are LNHDA and SQIVND (reference sequence). This CDR3 is CASSISTVTDTQYF. The CDR3, as DNA: TGTGCCAGTAGTATATCGACAGTCACAGATACGCAGTATTTT.

This clonotype was observed at least ten times. This chain links TRBV3-1 with TRBJ2-5, with D possibly TRBD2 on 7 matching bases. V was cut by 8 bases and J by 1 base, with 11 bases left in between. Germline CDR1 is LGHDT and CDR2 is YNNKEL (reference sequence). The CDR3 sequence is 13 residues long. The CDR3 DNA reads as TGTGCCAGCGGCGGGGGCCTCCAAGAGACCCAGTACTTC. It encodes CASGGGLQETQYF.

This clonotype was detected a few times. The gene calls are TRBV5-7 and TRBJ2-7; TRBD2 might be the D (7 bases). TRBV5-7 belongs to the ORF category, with a function that is uncertain. The length of the CDR3 is 18 residues. Trimming removed 4 bases at V and 6 bases at J, with 29 bases between. DNA for the CDR3: TGTGCCAGCAGCCTGGGGGGCGGGAGCCCCCCGGTTGGTCGCGAGCAGTACTTC. It codes for CASSLGGGSPPVGREQYF.

The rearrangement uses TRBV12-3 or TRBV12-4 and TRBJ2-1, with 13 bases fitting TRBD2. V shed 0 bases, J shed 0 bases, and the junction held 5 bases outside the gene matches. The CDR3 spans 19 residues. The CDR3 nucleotides read TGTGCCAGCAGTTTAGCGCTGGGACTAGCGGGGAGCTCCTACAATGAGCAGTTCTTC. Its protein product is CASSLALGLAGSSYNEQFF.

At least ten counts were recorded for this clonotype. This chain connects TRBV29-1 to TRBJ2-7, with 8 bases aligning to TRBD1. The CDR3 extends over 13 amino acids. Germline CDR1 reads SQVTM; CDR2 reads ANQGSEA. V trimming: 5 bases; J trimming: 6 bases; junction bases outside the gene matches: 9. Written as DNA, the CDR3 is TGCAGCGTTCTTAGGCCAGGGGGCCTCGAGCAGTACTTC. Translated: CSVLRPGGLEQYF.

The genes are TRBV14 and TRBJ2-5; maybe TRBD2 (7 bases). The germline V and J ends were trimmed by 1 base and 7 bases, with 13 bases remaining between them. CDR3 length equals 14 residues. Per germline, CDR1 SGHDN and CDR2 FVKESK. Here the CDR3 DNA reads TGTGCCAGCAGCCAAGCGGGGGGCCGCGGGACCCAGTACTTC. The encoded protein is CASSQAGGRGTQYF.

DNA for the CDR3: TGTGCCAGTAGCTACAGGAAAGGCTATGGCTACACCTTC. This encodes CASSYRKGYGYTF. This sequence joins TRBV19 and TRBJ1-2; tentatively, D is TRBD1 (5 bases). Germline assignment: CDR1 LNHDA and CDR2 SQIVND (reference sequence). Trimming removed 6 bases at V and 4 bases at J, with 12 bases between. The CDR3 is 13 amino acids.

This clonotype showed up many times. The rearrangement links TRBV10-3 to TRBJ1-2; D possibly corresponds to TRBD1 (6 bases). Germline CDR1 ENHRY, CDR2 SYGVKD. The CDR3 length is 15 residues. V dropped 3 bases and J dropped 7 bases, with 18 bases sitting between them. CDR3: CAISEVQGRSGGYTF. The CDR3, as DNA: TGTGCCATCAGTGAAGTACAGGGTCGATCGGGTGGCTACACCTTC.

The table lists this clonotype with many counts. The rearrangement uses TRBV5-1 and TRBJ2-1, with 7 nucleotides matching TRBD2. The CDR3 contains 17 residues. Germline V lookup: CDR1 SGHRS, CDR2 YFSETQ. J gave up 0 bases and V 0 bases, and 6 bases lay outside the gene matches. The CDR3, as DNA: TGCGCCAGCAGCTTGGTTGTGGGAGGGTACTCCTACAATGAGCAGTTCTTC. It specifies CASSLVVGGYSYNEQFF.

In this sample, this clonotype turned up many times. This chain connects TRBV20-1 to TRBJ2-7; weak D call: TRBD1 (5 bases). Trimming shortened V by 6 bases and J by 0 bases, and 15 bases separated the two germline ends. Germline V lookup: CDR1 DFQATT, CDR2 SNEGSKA (reference sequence). There are 14 residues in the CDR3. CDR3 sequence (DNA): TGCAGTGCCCTTATGACAGCTAGCTCCTACGAGCAGTACTTC. Its protein product is CSALMTASSYEQYF.

This clonotype was seen repeatedly, ten times or more. The V call is TRBV28, the J call TRBJ1-2; D is perhaps TRBD1 (5 bases). The CDR3 contains 14 residues. The V end lost 6 bases, the J end lost 5 bases, and 16 bases lay between the germline ends. Germline V gene lookup returns CDR1 MDHEN and CDR2 SYDVKM. CDR3 sequence reads: CASSTLGQGYGYTF. The CDR3 DNA reads as TGTGCCAGCAGCACCTTAGGGCAGGGTTATGGCTACACCTTC.

This clonotype was picked up many times. The gene calls are TRBV7-6 and TRBJ2-1; either TRBD1 or TRBD2 may fit D (7 bases each). The CDR3 consists of 15 residues. Germline V gene lookup returns CDR1 SGHVS and CDR2 FNYEAQ. Trimming stripped 5 bases from V and 4 bases from J, with 15 bases between. CDR3 in DNA: TGTGCCAGCAGCGGGGGGGACAGCGCGTACAATGAGCAGTTCTTC. It is translated as CASSGGDSAYNEQFF.

This clonotype showed up many times. The rearrangement uses TRBV20-1 and TRBJ2-3, with D hard to call. CDR1 and CDR2 (germline): DFQATT, SNEGSKA (reference sequence). The CDR3 extends over 15 amino acids. With 2 bases removed from V and 0 bases from J, the gap between germline ends came to 12 bases. CDR3 sequence (DNA): TGCAGTGCTAGATTGCCGCTGACTAGCACAGATACGCAGTATTTT. Translating it yields CSARLPLTSTDTQYF.

The gene calls are TRBV29-1 and TRBJ2-3; 9 nucleotides line up with TRBD2. CDR1 and CDR2 from the germline V gene are SQVTM and ANQGSEA. With V trimmed by 3 bases and J by 5 bases, 6 bases remained unmatched. The CDR3 loop spans 14 amino acids. This CDR3 is CSVEGSGREDTQYF. The DNA for the CDR3 is TGCAGCGTTGAGGGTAGCGGGAGAGAAGATACGCAGTATTTT.

The sample holds many counts of this clonotype. This chain connects TRBV18 to TRBJ2-3, with a possible D match to TRBD1 (5 bases). Trimming took 3 bases from V and 2 from J, leaving 18 bases between them. The CDR3 has 17 amino acids. Germline CDR1 is KGHSH and CDR2 is LQKENI. The CDR3 DNA follows: TGTGCCAGCTCACCGTTCCAGACAGACCTAAACACAGATACGCAGTATTTT. Protein product: CASSPFQTDLNTDTQYF.

This clonotype was recorded many times. This chain uses TRBV28 with TRBJ1-2; D uncertain. V lost 4 bases to trimming and J lost 7 bases, with 10 bases between them. Germline CDR1 is MDHEN and CDR2 is SYDVKM. The CDR3 is made up of 12 amino acids. The CDR3 protein is CASSSQRAGYTF. Written as DNA, the CDR3 is TGTGCCAGCAGTTCCCAACGGGCTGGCTACACCTTC.

This chain joins TRBV28 and TRBJ2-7; 13 nucleotides align to TRBD2. V lost 2 bases to trimming and J lost 4 bases; unmatched junction nucleotides: 5. Germline V gives CDR1 MDHEN, CDR2 SYDVKM. The CDR3 has 16 residues. The CDR3 protein is CASSLRTSGSNYEQYV. The CDR3 DNA sequence: TGTGCCAGCAGTTTACGGACTAGCGGGAGTAATTACGAGCAGTACGTC.

This clonotype has only a few counts. CDR3 residues: CSAMKMDRQNLYF. In DNA, the CDR3 is TGCAGTGCTATGAAGATGGACCGACAGAACCTTTACTTC. The chain recombines TRBV20-1 with TRBJ2-5; D perhaps matches TRBD1 (5 bases). The CDR3 length is 13 residues. V dropped 4 bases and J dropped 14 bases, with 23 bases sitting between them. From germline, CDR1 is DFQATT and CDR2 SNEGSKA (reference sequence).

Concerning this clonotype itself: A much larger clonotype is one base distant, so this may be a read error. The chain has TRBV5-1 and TRBJ1-1; D not certain. CDR1 and CDR2 from the germline V gene are SGHRS and YFSETQ. The CDR3 has 17 amino acids. CDR3 coding DNA: TGCGCCAGCAGCTTGGCCCTTATGACAAAAGGGATCACTGGAGCTTTCTTT. It codes for CASSLALMTKGITGAFF.

The V call is TRBV7-9, the J call TRBJ2-3; 10 nucleotides agree with TRBD2. This CDR3 is 16 amino acids long. In germline, CDR1 is SEHNR, CDR2 FQNEAQ (reference sequence). V shed 2 bases, J shed 4 bases, and the junction held 6 bases outside the gene matches. The CDR3 is CASSLRKREGSDTQYF. The CDR3 bases are TGTGCCAGCAGCTTAAGAAAGCGGGAGGGTTCAGATACGCAGTATTTT.

The chain has TRBV29-1 and TRBJ2-1, with TRBD2 matching 16 bases. This CDR3 comprises 20 residues. V was clipped by 6 bases and J by 7 bases; unmatched bases: 21. Per the germline V gene, CDR1 is SQVTM and CDR2 is ANQGSEA. CDR3 sequence reads: CSVCLIGTSGRASGGNEQFF. The CDR3 coding sequence is TGCAGCGTCTGTTTGATCGGGACTAGCGGGAGGGCCTCTGGTGGTAATGAGCAGTTCTTC.

At least ten counts were recorded for this clonotype. The chain combines TRBV20-1 with TRBJ2-1; 7 bases fit TRBD2. Looked up from germline, CDR1 is DFQATT and CDR2 is SNEGSKA (reference sequence). CDR3 length: 15 amino acids. V dropped 5 bases and J dropped 9; count of bases not matched to a gene: 16. This chain's CDR3 is CSAGRNLGGTFEQFF. The CDR3, as DNA: TGCAGTGCTGGTCGAAACCTGGGGGGGACCTTTGAGCAGTTCTTC.